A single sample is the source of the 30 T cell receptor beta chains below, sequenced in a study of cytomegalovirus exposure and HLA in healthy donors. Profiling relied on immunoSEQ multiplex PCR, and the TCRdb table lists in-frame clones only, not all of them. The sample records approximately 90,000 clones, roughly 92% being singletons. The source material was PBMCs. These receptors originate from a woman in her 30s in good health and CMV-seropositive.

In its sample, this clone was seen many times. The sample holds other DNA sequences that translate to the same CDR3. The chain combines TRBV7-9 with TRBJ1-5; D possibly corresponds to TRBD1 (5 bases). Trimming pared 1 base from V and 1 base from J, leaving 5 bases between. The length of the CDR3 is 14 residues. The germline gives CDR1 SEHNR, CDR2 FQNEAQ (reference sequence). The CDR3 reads CASSLGQSNQPQHF. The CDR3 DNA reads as TGTGCCAGCAGCTTAGGACAGAGCAATCAGCCCCAGCATTTT.

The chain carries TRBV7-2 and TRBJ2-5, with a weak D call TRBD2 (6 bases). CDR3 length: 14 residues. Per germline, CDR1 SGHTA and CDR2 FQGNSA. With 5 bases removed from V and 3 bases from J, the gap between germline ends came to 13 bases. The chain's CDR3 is CASSPSGPKETQYF. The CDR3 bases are TGTGCCAGCAGCCCCAGCGGGCCTAAAGAGACCCAGTACTTC.

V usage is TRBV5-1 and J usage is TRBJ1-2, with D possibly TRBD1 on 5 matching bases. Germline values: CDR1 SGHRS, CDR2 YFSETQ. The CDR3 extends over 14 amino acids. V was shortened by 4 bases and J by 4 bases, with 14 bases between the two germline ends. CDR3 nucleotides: TGCGCCAGCAGCCGAGGGGAGGTAGGCTATGGCTACACCTTC. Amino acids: CASSRGEVGYGYTF.

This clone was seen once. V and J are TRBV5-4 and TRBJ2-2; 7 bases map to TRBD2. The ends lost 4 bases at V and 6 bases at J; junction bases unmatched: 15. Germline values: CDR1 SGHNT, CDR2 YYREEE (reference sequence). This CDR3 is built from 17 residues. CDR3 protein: CASSKRPGLIFPGELFF. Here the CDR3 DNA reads TGTGCCAGCAGCAAACGACCGGGACTAATCTTCCCCGGGGAGCTGTTTTTT. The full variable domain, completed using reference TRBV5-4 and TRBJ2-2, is ETGVTQSPTHLIKTRGQQVTLRCSSQSGHNTVSWYQQALGQGPQFIFQYYREEENGRGNFPPRFSGLQFPNYSSELNVNALELDDSALYLCASSKRPGLIFPGELFFGEGSRLTVL.

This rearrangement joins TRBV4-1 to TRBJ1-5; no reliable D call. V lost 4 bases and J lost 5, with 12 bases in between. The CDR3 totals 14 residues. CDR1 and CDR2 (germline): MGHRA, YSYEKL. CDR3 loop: CASSPLEVYQPQHF. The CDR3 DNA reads TGCGCCAGCAGCCCCCTAGAGGTGTATCAGCCCCAGCATTTT.

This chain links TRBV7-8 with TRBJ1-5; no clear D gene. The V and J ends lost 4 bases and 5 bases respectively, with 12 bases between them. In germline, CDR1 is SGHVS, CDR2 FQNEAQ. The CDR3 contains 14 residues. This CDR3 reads CASSSTVVYQPQHF. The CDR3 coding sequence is TGTGCCAGCAGCTCTACTGTAGTGTATCAGCCCCAGCATTTT.

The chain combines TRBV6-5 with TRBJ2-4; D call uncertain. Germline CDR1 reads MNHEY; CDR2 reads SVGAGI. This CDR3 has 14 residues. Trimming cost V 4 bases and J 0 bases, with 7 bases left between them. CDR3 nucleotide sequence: TGTGCCAGCAGTTCTAGGCTAGCCAAAAACATTCAGTACTTC. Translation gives CASSSRLAKNIQYF.

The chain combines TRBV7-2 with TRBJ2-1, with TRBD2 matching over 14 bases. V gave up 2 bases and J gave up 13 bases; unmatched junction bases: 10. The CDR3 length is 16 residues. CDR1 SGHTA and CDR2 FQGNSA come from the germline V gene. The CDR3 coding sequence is TGTGCCAGCAGCTTAACCGGGACTAGCGGGAGTCCGACTCAGTTCTTC. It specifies CASSLTGTSGSPTQFF.

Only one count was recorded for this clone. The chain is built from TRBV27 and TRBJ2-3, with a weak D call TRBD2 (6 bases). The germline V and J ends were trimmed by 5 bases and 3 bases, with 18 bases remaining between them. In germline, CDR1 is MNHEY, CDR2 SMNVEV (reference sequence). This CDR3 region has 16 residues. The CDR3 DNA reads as TGTGCCAGCAGTCCTAAATATATGAGCGGGACAGATACGCAGTATTTT. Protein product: CASSPKYMSGTDTQYF.

This chain's CDR3 is CASSRDRVYEQYF. DNA for the CDR3: TGTGCCAGCAGCCGGGACAGAGTTTACGAGCAGTACTTC. The chain links TRBV7-2 to TRBJ2-7, with TRBD1 matching 7 bases. Germline V lookup: CDR1 SGHTA, CDR2 FQGNSA. The J segment lost 4 bases and the V segment lost 5 bases, leaving 5 bases of the junction unmatched. The CDR3 runs 13 residues.

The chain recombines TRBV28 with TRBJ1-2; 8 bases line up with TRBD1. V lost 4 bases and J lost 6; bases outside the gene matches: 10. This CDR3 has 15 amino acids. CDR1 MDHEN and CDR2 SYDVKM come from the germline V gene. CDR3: CASSSYPGQEDGYTF. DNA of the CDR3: TGTGCCAGCAGTTCCTATCCGGGACAGGAGGATGGCTACACCTTC.

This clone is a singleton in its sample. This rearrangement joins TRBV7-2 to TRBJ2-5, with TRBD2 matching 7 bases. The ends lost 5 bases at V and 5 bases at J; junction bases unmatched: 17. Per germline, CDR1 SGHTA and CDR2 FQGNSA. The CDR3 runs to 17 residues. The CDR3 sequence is CASSRGLLAWGGETQYF. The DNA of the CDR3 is TGTGCCAGCAGCCGTGGGCTGCTAGCGTGGGGAGGGGAGACCCAGTACTTC.

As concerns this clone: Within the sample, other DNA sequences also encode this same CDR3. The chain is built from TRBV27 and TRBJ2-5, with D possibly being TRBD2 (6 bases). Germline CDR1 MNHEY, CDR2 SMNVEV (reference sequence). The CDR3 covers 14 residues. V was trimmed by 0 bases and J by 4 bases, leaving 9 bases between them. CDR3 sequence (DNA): TGTGCCAGCAGTTTATCGGGGGGACGAGAGACCCAGTACTTC. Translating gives CASSLSGGRETQYF.

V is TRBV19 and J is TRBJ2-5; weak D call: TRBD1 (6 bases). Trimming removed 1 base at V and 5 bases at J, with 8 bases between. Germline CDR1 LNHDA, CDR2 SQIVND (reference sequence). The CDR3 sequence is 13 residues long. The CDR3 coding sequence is TGTGCCAGTAGTATAGGGCAGGGGGAGACCCAGTACTTC. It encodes CASSIGQGETQYF.

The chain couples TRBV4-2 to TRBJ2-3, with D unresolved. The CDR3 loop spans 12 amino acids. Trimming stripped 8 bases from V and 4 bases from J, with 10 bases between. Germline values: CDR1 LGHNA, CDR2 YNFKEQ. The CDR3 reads CASAMASDTQYF. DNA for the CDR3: TGTGCCAGCGCCATGGCTTCAGATACGCAGTATTTT.

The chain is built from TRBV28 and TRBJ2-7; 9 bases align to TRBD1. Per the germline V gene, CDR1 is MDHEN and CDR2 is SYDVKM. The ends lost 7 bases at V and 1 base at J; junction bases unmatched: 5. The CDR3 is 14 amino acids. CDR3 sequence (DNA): TGTGCCAGCACCTGGACAGGGGCTTCCTACGAGCAGTACTTC. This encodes CASTWTGASYEQYF.

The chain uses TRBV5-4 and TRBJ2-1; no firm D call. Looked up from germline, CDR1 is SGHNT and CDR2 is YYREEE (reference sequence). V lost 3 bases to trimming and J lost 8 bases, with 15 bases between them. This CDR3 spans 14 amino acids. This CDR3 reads CASSSPPYYHEQFF. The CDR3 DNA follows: TGTGCCAGCAGCTCCCCGCCCTATTATCATGAGCAGTTCTTC.

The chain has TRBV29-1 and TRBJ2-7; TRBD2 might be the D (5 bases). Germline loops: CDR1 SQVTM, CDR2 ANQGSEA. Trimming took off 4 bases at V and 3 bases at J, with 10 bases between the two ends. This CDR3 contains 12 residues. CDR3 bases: TGCAGCGTTGGGACTTCGGTCTACGAGCAGTACTTC. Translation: CSVGTSVYEQYF.

The CDR3 DNA follows: TGTGCCAGCAGGGTAGCGGGAGCGCTCAACGCAGATACGCAGTATTTT. Translating it yields CASRVAGALNADTQYF. The chain carries TRBV28 and TRBJ2-3; 9 nucleotides match TRBD2. This CDR3 contains 16 residues. The ends lost 6 bases at V and 4 bases at J; junction bases unmatched: 11. Germline V gene sequence: CDR1 MDHEN, CDR2 SYDVKM.

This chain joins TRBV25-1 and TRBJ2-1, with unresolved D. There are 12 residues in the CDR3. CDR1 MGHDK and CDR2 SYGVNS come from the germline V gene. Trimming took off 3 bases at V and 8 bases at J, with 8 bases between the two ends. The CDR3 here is CASSDYRYEQFF. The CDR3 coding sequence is TGTGCCAGCAGTGACTATCGATATGAGCAGTTCTTC.

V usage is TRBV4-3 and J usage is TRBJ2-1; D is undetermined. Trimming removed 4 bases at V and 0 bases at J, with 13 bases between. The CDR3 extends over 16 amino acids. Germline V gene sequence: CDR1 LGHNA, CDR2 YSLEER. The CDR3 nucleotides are TGCGCCAGCAGCCCACTAAGCGAGAGCTCCTACAATGAGCAGTTCTTC. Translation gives CASSPLSESSYNEQFF.

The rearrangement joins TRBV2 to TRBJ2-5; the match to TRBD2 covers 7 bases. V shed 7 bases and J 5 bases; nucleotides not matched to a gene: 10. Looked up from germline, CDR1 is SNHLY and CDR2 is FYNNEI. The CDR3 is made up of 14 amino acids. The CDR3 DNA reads TGTGCCAGCAAATCACGGGAGGTGGATGAGACCCAGTACTTC. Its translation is CASKSREVDETQYF.

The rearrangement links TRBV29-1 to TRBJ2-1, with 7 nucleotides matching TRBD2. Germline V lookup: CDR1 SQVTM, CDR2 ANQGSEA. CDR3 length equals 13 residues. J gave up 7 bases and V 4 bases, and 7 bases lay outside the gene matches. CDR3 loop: CSVGTMGGNEQFF. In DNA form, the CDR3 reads TGCAGCGTTGGGACAATGGGAGGGAATGAGCAGTTCTTC.

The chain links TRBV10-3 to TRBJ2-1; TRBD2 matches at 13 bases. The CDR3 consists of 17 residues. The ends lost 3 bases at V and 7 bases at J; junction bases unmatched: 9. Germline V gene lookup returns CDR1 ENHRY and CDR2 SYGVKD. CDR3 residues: CAISDPRLAGGSNEQFF. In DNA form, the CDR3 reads TGTGCCATCAGTGACCCCCGACTAGCGGGGGGTAGTAATGAGCAGTTCTTC.

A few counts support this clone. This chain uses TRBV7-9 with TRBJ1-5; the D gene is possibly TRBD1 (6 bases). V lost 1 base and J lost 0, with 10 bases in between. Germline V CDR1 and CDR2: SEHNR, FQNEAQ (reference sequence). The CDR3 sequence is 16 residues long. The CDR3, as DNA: TGTGCCAGCAGCTTAGGCAGGGGTTATAGCAATCAGCCCCAGCATTTT. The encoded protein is CASSLGRGYSNQPQHF.

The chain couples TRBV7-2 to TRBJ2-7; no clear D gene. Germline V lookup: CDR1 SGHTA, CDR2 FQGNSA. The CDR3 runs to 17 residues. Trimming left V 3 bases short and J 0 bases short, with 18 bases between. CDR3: CASSFVLRIDGSYEQYF. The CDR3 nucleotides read TGTGCCAGCAGCTTCGTTCTGAGGATAGACGGCTCCTACGAGCAGTACTTC.

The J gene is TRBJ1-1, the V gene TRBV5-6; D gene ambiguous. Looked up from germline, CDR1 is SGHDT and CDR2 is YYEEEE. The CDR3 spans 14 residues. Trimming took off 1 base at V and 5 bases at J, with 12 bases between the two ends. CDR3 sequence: CASSLPGESTEAFF. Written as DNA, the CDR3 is TGTGCCAGCAGCTTGCCCGGGGAGAGTACTGAAGCTTTCTTT.

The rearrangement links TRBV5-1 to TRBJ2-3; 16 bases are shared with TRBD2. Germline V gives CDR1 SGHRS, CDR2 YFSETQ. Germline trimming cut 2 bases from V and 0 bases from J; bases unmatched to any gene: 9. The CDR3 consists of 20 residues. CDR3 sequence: CASSLVPPGLAGGSTDTQYF. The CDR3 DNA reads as TGCGCCAGCAGCTTAGTACCACCGGGACTAGCGGGAGGGAGCACAGATACGCAGTATTTT.

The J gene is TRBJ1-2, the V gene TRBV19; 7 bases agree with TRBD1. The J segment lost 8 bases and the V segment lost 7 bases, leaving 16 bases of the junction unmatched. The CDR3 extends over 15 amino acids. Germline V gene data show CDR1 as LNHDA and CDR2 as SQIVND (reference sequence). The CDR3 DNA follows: TGTGCCAGTAAGGGGGCCAGGGGACACATCGAAGGCTACACCTTC. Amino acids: CASKGARGHIEGYTF.

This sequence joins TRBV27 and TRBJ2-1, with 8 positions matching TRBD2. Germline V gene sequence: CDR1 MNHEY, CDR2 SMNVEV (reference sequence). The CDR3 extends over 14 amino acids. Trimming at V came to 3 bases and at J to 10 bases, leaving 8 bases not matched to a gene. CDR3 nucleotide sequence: TGTGCCAGCAGTTTTCGGACTAGCAGGGAGGAGCAGTTCTTC. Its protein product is CASSFRTSREEQFF.